What follows are 20 T cell receptor beta chains derived from one specimen sequenced in a study of CD8 T cells in Susac syndrome. RNA amounts of roughly 0.45 to 1 ug underwent reverse transcription with random hexamers. One entry per CDR3 protein, called by TCRdb with MiXCR from the immunoSEQ multiplex PCR reads. This sample yields some 180,000 distinct CDR3 sequences, of which just under 95% are seen a single time; 0.085% to 0.1% belongs to the top ten. The specimen was CD4+ T cells from PBMCs. The source is a human donor with Susac syndrome.

The chain is built from TRBV5-1 and TRBJ1-2; tentatively, D is TRBD1 (5 bases). With 4 bases removed from V and 3 bases from J, the gap between germline ends came to 13 bases. The CDR3 contains 14 residues. Germline V gene sequence: CDR1 SGHRS, CDR2 YFSETQ. The CDR3 protein is CASSADGTDYGYTF. CDR3 nucleotides: TGCGCCAGCAGCGCGGACGGGACGGACTATGGCTACACCTTC. The full variable domain, its missing parts supplied by reference TRBV5-1 and TRBJ1-2, is KAGVTQTPRYLIKTRGQQVTLSCSPISGHRSVSWYQQTPGQGLQFLFEYFSETQRNKGNFPGRFSGRQFSNSRSEMNVSTLELGDSALYLCASSADGTDYGYTFGSGTRLTVV.

This clonotype was detected only once. This chain uses TRBV7-8 with TRBJ1-5; D is unclear. CDR1 is SGHVS and CDR2 is FQNEAQ in the germline V gene. V lost 5 bases and J lost 4, with 15 bases in between. The CDR3 contains 15 residues. The CDR3 nucleotides are TGTGCCAGCAGCCCAAGAGATGGCTGGAATCAGCCCCAGCATTTT. Its protein is CASSPRDGWNQPQHF.

The chain recombines TRBV19 with TRBJ2-1; perhaps TRBD2 as D (5 bases). This CDR3 region has 15 residues. V was cut by 3 bases and J by 4 bases, with 13 bases left in between. Germline V gene lookup returns CDR1 LNHDA and CDR2 SQIVND (reference sequence). CDR3 residues: CASSIGVSRYNEQFF. The CDR3 DNA reads TGTGCCAGTAGTATCGGGGTAAGCCGTTACAATGAGCAGTTCTTC. The whole variable domain, filled in from reference TRBV19 and TRBJ2-1, reads DGGITQSPKYLFRKEGQNVTLSCEQNLNHDAMYWYRQDPGQGLRLIYYSQIVNDFQKGDIAEGYSVSREKKESFPLTVTSAQKNPTAFYLCASSIGVSRYNEQFFGPGTRLTVL.

The chain employs TRBV28 and TRBJ2-5; weak D call: TRBD2 (6 bases). From germline, CDR1 is MDHEN and CDR2 SYDVKM. Trimming pared 2 bases from V and 6 bases from J, leaving 28 bases between. The CDR3 is 19 residues long. Here the CDR3 reads CASSLRSFGVAGRGKTQYF. CDR3 sequence (DNA): TGTGCCAGCAGTTTACGGAGTTTCGGTGTTGCAGGGCGGGGAAAGACCCAGTACTTC.

The J gene is TRBJ2-7, the V gene TRBV7-8; possibly TRBD1 for D (5 bases). Trimming cost V 8 bases and J 2 bases, with 16 bases left between them. CDR3 size: 14 residues. The germline gives CDR1 SGHVS, CDR2 FQNEAQ. CDR3: CASGSYRKTYEQYF. The CDR3 bases are TGTGCCAGCGGGTCATACAGGAAAACCTACGAGCAGTACTTC.

The V and J genes are TRBV30 and TRBJ2-3; D perhaps matches TRBD1 (6 bases). Germline V gives CDR1 GTSNPN, CDR2 SVGIG (reference sequence). Trimming removed 4 bases at V and 0 bases at J, with 11 bases between. CDR3 length: 14 amino acids. The CDR3 spells CAWTGVTSTDTQYF. The CDR3 DNA reads as TGTGCCTGGACAGGGGTTACTAGCACAGATACGCAGTATTTT.

V is TRBV28 and J is TRBJ2-3; 7 bases are shared with TRBD2. The V and J ends lost 5 bases and 5 bases, in that order; junction bases with no gene match: 10. The germline V gene encodes CDR1 MDHEN and CDR2 SYDVKM. The CDR3 sequence is 15 residues long. The CDR3 DNA reads TGTGCCAGCAGTGGGTCGGCGGGAGTGTTAGATACGCAGTATTTT. Its translation: CASSGSAGVLDTQYF. Full variable domain (missing parts from reference TRBV28 and TRBJ2-3): DVKVTQSSRYLVKRTGEKVFLECVQDMDHENMFWYRQDPGLGLRLIYFSYDVKMKEKGDIPEGYSVSREKKERFSLILESASTNQTSMYLCASSGSAGVLDTQYFGPGTRLTVL.

V gene TRBV29-1 combines with J gene TRBJ2-3, with D hard to call. CDR1 is SQVTM and CDR2 is ANQGSEA in the germline V gene. V lost 0 bases, J lost 3 bases, and 7 bases lay in between. The CDR3 runs 13 residues. In DNA, the CDR3 is TGCAGCGTTGAAGAGACGCGGACAGATACGCAGTATTTT. This encodes CSVEETRTDTQYF.

This chain connects TRBV9 to TRBJ2-1; TRBD2 is a possible D gene (5 bases). Germline V lookup: CDR1 SGDLS, CDR2 YYNGEE. This CDR3 spans 17 amino acids. The ends were cut back, 0 bases at V and 0 bases at J, with 13 bases in the middle. The DNA for the CDR3 is TGTGCCAGCAGCGTAGCTACCAGGAGGAACTCCTACAATGAGCAGTTCTTC. This encodes CASSVATRRNSYNEQFF.

This sequence joins TRBV28 and TRBJ2-1; D remains ambiguous. This CDR3 has 13 residues. The germline V and J ends were trimmed by 3 bases and 6 bases, with 9 bases remaining between them. CDR1 and CDR2 from the germline V gene are MDHEN and SYDVKM. This chain's CDR3 is CASSLVIRNEQFF. In nucleotides, the CDR3 is TGTGCCAGCAGTTTGGTCATACGCAATGAGCAGTTCTTC.

With regard to this clonotype: A read error may account for a junction end that differs from germline. The V gene is TRBV5-4, the J gene TRBJ2-1; D is undetermined. In germline, CDR1 is SGHNT, CDR2 YYREEE (reference sequence). The CDR3 sequence is 13 residues long. CDR3 in DNA: TGTGCCAGCAGCTTAGAGTCCTTCAATGAGCAGTTCTTC. This translates into CASSLESFNEQFF.

The sample holds a few counts of this clonotype. The V and J genes are TRBV29-1 and TRBJ2-5; 7 bases are a match to TRBD1. V dropped 7 bases and J dropped 5; count of bases not matched to a gene: 7. The CDR3 runs 12 residues. Germline CDR1 SQVTM, CDR2 ANQGSEA. DNA of the CDR3: TGCAGCGGTGGGCCCAGGGGGGAGACCCAGTACTTC. Its translation is CSGGPRGETQYF.

There are a few counts of this clonotype. The chain recombines TRBV7-4 with TRBJ1-2; D is unclear. From germline, CDR1 is SGHVT and CDR2 SQSDAQ. This CDR3 is built from 12 residues. V was cut by 4 bases and J by 12 bases, with 15 bases left in between. CDR3: CASSSRLISNTF. The CDR3 DNA is TGTGCCAGCAGCTCCCGTCTCATATCAAACACCTTC.

Here the CDR3 reads CASSSGGYNQPQHF. CDR3 bases: TGTGCCAGCAGCTCAGGAGGGTACAATCAGCCCCAGCATTTT. The rearrangement joins TRBV28 to TRBJ1-5; D remains ambiguous. The CDR3 consists of 14 residues. Germline CDR1 and CDR2: MDHEN and SYDVKM. The V end lost 6 bases, the J end lost 3 bases, and 12 bases lay between the germline ends.

The V and J genes are TRBV7-2 and TRBJ2-5; TRBD2 aligns across 12 bases. With V trimmed by 5 bases and J by 5 bases, 6 bases remained unmatched. Germline CDR1 and CDR2: SGHTA and FQGNSA. There are 15 residues in the CDR3. The CDR3 loop reads CASSTSTSGSETQYF. The CDR3 DNA reads as TGTGCCAGCAGCACCTCGACTAGCGGGAGTGAGACCCAGTACTTC.

This clonotype was recorded only once. This chain uses TRBV29-1 with TRBJ1-1, with D possibly TRBD1 on 6 matching bases. The CDR3 length is 13 residues. V was trimmed by 7 bases and J by 6 bases, leaving 18 bases between them. Germline V lookup: CDR1 SQVTM, CDR2 ANQGSEA. The CDR3 region has the DNA TGCAGCGCCTGGGACATAAGGAGCTCTGAAGCTTTCTTT. Translation: CSAWDIRSSEAFF.

This chain links TRBV7-9 with TRBJ2-1; TRBD1 or TRBD2 may be the D gene (5 bases each). The CDR3 runs to 16 residues. Germline values: CDR1 SEHNR, CDR2 FQNEAQ (reference sequence). V was pared by 5 bases and J by 10 bases, with 24 bases between. This chain's CDR3 is CASSPRRNLEGREQFF. The DNA of the CDR3 is TGTGCCAGCAGCCCGCGACGGAATCTAGAGGGGCGGGAGCAGTTCTTC.

CDR3 protein: CASSLAGTPNTEAFF. In DNA form, the CDR3 reads TGTGCCAGCAGTTTAGCCGGGACTCCTAACACTGAAGCTTTCTTT. This chain connects TRBV12-3 or TRBV12-4 to TRBJ1-1; tentatively, D is TRBD1 (5 bases). The CDR3 contains 15 residues. V lost 0 bases and J lost 2, with 10 bases in between.

The V gene is TRBV5-1, the J gene TRBJ2-5; 11 nucleotides align to TRBD1. CDR1 and CDR2 (germline): SGHRS, YFSETQ. The junction had 6 bases not matched to a gene; V was cut back by 1 base and J by 4 bases. The length of the CDR3 is 16 residues. The CDR3 DNA is TGCGCCAGCAGCTTGTTGTCTGGGACAGGGGGAGAGACCCAGTACTTC. Encoded protein: CASSLLSGTGGETQYF.

V gene TRBV7-7 combines with J gene TRBJ2-1; D tentatively reads TRBD1 or TRBD2 (6 bases each). Germline values: CDR1 SSHAT, CDR2 FNYEAQ (reference sequence). This CDR3 is built from 15 residues. With 5 bases removed from V and 6 bases from J, the gap between germline ends came to 17 bases. The CDR3 sequence is CASSPRGAGVNEQFF. CDR3 nucleotides: TGTGCCAGCAGCCCAAGGGGGGCAGGGGTCAATGAGCAGTTCTTC.